This T cell receptor (beta chain) was captured in a study of cytomegalovirus exposure and HLA in healthy donors. CDR3 length equals 15 residues. CDR1 and CDR2 from the germline V gene are MDHEN and SYDVKM. V lost 5 bases, J lost 0 bases, and 13 bases lay in between. The PCR ran on 60 Vbeta and 13 Jbeta primers. Measured with immunoSEQ multiplex PCR; TCRdb has only the in-frame clones, and not every one. Of about 130,000 clones listed, less than 10% are singletons. This TCR was recovered from a man aged 50-59 years in good health and CMV-seronegative. The specimen sequenced was PBMCs. The rearrangement links TRBV28 to TRBJ1-2; possible D gene TRBD1, 5 bases. CDR3 bases: TGTGCCAGCAGTCCTGGGACGGGAGCTAACTATGGCTACACCTTC. Its translation: CASSPGTGANYGYTF.